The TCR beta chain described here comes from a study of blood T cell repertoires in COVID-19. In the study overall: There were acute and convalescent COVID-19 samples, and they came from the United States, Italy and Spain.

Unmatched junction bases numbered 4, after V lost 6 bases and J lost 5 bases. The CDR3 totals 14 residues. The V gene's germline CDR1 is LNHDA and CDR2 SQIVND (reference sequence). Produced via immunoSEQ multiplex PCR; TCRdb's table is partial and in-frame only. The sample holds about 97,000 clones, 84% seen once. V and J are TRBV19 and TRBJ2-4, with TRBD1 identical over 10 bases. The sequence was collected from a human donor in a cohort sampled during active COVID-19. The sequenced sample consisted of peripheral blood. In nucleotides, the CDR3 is TGTGCCAGTAGGACAGGGGGCGGCGAAAACATTCAGTACTTC. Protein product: CASRTGGGENIQYF.